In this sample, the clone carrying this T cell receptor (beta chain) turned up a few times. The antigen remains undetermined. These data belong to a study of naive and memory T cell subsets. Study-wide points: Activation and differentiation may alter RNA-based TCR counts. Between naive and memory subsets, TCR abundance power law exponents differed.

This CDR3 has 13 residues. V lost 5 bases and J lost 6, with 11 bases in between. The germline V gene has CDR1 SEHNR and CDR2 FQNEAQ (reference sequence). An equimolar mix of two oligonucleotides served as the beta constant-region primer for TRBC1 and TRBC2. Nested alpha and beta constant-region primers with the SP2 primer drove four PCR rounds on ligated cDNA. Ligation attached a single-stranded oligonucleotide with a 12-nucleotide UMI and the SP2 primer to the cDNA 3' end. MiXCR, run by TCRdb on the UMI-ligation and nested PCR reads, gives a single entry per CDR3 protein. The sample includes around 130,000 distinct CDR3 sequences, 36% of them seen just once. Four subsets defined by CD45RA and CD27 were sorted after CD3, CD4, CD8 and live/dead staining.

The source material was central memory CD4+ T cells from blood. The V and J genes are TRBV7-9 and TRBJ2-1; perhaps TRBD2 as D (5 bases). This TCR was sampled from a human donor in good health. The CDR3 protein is CASSERVGNEQFF. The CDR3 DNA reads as TGTGCCAGCAGCGAGAGGGTCGGCAATGAGCAGTTCTTC. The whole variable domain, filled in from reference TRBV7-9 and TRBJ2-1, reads DTGVSQNPRHKITKRGQNVTFRCDPISEHNRLYWYRQTLGQGPEFLTYFQNEAQLEKSRLLSDRFSAERPKGSFSTLEIQRTEQGDSAMYLCASSERVGNEQFFGPGTRLTVL.